The TCR beta chain described here comes from a study of blood T cell repertoires in COVID-19. Study at large: Acute and convalescent COVID-19 specimens originated in the United States, Italy and Spain. From T cells, B-cell-depleted T cells, or PBMCs came the material, which was cDNA or gDNA.

Patients from Seattle were sampled longitudinally, starting during active infection. V lost 4 bases and J lost 5; bases outside the gene matches: 7. Germline CDR1 is SGHRS and CDR2 is YFSETQ. The CDR3 is 14 residues long. Study processing details: Amplification from reference gene primers served as the basis for estimated nucleated cell counts. The repertoire was sequenced with immunoSEQ multiplex PCR; TCRdb's copy has only in-frame clones and lacks some. V, J and clone size reflect that table, while D and trimming were determined from the DNA. The repertoire holds just under 350,000 clones, with over 70% as singletons.

The genes are TRBV5-1 and TRBJ2-7; the match to TRBD1 covers 9 bases. The clonotype comes from a woman between 45 and 60 years old with COVID-19, enrolled during active disease. Sequencing was done on a sample of peripheral blood. CDR3 in amino acids: CASSTGTGIHEQYF. In DNA form, the CDR3 reads TGCGCCAGCAGCACCGGGACAGGGATCCACGAGCAGTACTTC.